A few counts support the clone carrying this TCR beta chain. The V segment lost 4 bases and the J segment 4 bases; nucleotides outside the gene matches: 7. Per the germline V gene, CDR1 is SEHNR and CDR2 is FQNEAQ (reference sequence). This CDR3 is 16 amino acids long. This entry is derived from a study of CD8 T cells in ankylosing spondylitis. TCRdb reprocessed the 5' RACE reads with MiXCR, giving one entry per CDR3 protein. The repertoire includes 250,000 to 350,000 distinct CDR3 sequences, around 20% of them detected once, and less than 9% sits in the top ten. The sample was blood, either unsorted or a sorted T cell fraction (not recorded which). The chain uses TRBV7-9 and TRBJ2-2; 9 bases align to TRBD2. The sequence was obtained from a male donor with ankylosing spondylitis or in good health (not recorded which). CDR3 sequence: CASSSQLAGTTGELFF. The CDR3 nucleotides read TGTGCCAGCAGCTCCCAGCTAGCGGGAACCACCGGGGAGCTGTTTTTT.